The entry below describes one TCR beta chain. The length of the CDR3 is 16 residues. The junction had 4 bases not matched to a gene; V was cut back by 4 bases and J by 2 bases. Germline V gene lookup returns CDR1 SGHTA and CDR2 FQGNSA. The data belong to a study of blood T cell repertoires in COVID-19. Method: immunoSEQ multiplex PCR; TCRdb's copy keeps in-frame clones and lacks some. The table records tens of thousands of clones, over 80% of them present only once. The sequencing input was peripheral blood. The chain uses TRBV7-2 and TRBJ2-2; 10 positions agree with TRBD2. The TCR was taken from a woman aged 55-69 years with acute or convalescent COVID-19. As DNA, the CDR3 is TGTGCCAGCAGCTACACTAGCGGGACAAACACCGGGGAGCTGTTTTTT. Amino acid sequence: CASSYTSGTNTGELFF.